This T cell receptor (beta chain) was captured by sequencing in a study of T-cell reconstitution after alpha-beta-depleted transplantation in children. Preparation of the TCRbeta library involved a method that used unique molecular identifiers. TCRdb called the PCR reads again in MiXCR, with one record for every CDR3 protein. The sample shows 200,000 to 250,000 distinct CDR3 sequences, 9.7% of them seen only once. This clonotype was seen at least ten times. The sample here was PBMCs from the stem cell graft donor, taken from the stem cell graft. The sequence derives from a human donor who donated a stem cell graft to a child with SCID.

In DNA, the CDR3 is TGCAGCGTTAGGAGGGAGACCCAGTACTTC. This translates into CSVRRETQYF. The chain is built from TRBV29-1 and TRBJ2-5; weak D call: TRBD2 (5 bases). The ends were cut back, 5 bases at V and 5 bases at J, with 6 bases in the middle. The CDR3 spans 10 residues. Germline assignment: CDR1 SQVTM and CDR2 ANQGSEA.